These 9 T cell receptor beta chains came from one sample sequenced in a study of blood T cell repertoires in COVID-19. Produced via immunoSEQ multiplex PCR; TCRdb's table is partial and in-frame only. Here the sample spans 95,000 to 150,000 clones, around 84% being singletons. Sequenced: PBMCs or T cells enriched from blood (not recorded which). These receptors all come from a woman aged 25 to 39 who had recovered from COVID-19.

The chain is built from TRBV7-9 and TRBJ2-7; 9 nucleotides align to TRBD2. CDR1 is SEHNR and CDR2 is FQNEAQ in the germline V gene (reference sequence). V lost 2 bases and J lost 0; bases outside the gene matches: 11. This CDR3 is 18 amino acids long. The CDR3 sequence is CASSLRRGLAGSSYEQYF. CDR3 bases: TGTGCCAGCAGCTTACGCCGTGGGCTAGCGGGGAGCTCCTACGAGCAGTACTTC.

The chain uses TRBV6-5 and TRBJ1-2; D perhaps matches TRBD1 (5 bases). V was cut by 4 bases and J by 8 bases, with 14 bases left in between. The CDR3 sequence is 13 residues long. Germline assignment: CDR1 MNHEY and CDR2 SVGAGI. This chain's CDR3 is CASSSDPRGGYTF. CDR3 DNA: TGTGCCAGCAGTTCGGACCCAAGGGGCGGCTACACCTTC.

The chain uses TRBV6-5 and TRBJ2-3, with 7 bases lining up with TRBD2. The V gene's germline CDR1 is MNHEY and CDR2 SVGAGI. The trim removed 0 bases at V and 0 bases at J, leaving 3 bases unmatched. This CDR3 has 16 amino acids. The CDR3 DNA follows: TGTGCCAGCAGTTACTCGATTAGCGGGAGCACAGATACGCAGTATTTT. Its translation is CASSYSISGSTDTQYF.

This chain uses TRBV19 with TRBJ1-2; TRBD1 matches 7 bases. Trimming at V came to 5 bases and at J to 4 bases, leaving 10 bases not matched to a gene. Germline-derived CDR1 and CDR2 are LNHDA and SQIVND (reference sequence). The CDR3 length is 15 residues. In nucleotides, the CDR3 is TGTGCCAGTAGTTTCACACAGGGGAGTGGCTATGGCTACACCTTC. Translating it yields CASSFTQGSGYGYTF.

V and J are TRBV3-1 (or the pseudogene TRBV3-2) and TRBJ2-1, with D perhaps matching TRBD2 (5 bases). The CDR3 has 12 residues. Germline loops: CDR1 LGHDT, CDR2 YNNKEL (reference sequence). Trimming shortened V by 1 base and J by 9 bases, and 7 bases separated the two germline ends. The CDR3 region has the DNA TGTGCCAGCAGCCAAGTTCGGGGTGAGCAGTTCTTC. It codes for CASSQVRGEQFF.

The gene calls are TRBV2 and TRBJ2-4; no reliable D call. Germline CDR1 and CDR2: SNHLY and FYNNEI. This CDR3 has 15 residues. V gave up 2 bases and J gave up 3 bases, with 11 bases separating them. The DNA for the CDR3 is TGTGCCAGCAGTGAATCAGAGGTGAACAAAAACATTCAGTACTTC. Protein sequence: CASSESEVNKNIQYF.

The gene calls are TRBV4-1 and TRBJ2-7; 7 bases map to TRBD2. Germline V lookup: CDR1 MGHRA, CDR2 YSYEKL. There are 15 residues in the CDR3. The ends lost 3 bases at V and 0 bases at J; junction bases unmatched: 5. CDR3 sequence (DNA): TGCGCCAGCAGCCATGCTGGGACTAACTCCTACGAGCAGTACTTC. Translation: CASSHAGTNSYEQYF.

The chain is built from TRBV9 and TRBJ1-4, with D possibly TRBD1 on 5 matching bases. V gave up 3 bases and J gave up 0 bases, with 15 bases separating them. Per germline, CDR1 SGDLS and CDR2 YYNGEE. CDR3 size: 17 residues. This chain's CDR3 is CASSATPTGSTNEKLFF. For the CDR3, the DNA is TGTGCCAGCAGCGCGACCCCAACAGGTTCAACTAATGAAAAACTGTTTTTT.

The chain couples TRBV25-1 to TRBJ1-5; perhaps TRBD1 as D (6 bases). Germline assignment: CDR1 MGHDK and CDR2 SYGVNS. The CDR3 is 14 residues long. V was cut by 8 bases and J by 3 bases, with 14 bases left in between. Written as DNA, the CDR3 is TGTGCCAGCTCCACTACAGGGTCCAATCAGCCCCAGCATTTT. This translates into CASSTTGSNQPQHF.